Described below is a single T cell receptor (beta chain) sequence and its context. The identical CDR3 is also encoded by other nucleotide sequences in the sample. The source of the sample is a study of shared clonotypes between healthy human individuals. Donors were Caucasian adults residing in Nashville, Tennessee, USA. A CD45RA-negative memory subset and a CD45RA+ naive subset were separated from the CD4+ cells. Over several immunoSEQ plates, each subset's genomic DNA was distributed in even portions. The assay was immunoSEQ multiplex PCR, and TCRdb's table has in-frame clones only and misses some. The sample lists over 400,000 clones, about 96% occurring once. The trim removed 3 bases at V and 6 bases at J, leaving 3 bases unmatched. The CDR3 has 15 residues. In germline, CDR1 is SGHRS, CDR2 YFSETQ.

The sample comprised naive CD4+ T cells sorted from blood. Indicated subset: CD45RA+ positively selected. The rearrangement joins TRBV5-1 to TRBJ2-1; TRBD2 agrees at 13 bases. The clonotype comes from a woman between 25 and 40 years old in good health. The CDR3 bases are TGCGCCAGCAGCTCCGGACTAGCGGGAGTCAATGAGCAGTTCTTC. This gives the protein CASSSGLAGVNEQFF.